This TCR beta chain is from a study of T cells in Graves' hyperthyroidism and ophthalmopathy. This clonotype has at least ten counts. The investigators amplified TCR beta CDR3 regions from RNA transcripts. The HTBI primer set drove a first-round RT-PCR of the TCR CDR3. MiXCR, applied by TCRdb to the multiplex PCR reads, yields one record per CDR3 protein. Of some 620,000 distinct CDR3 sequences listed, roughly 16% were seen once; the top ten hold less than 4.5%. The V end lost 4 bases, the J end lost 5 bases, and 11 bases lay between the germline ends. There are 13 residues in the CDR3. The germline V gene encodes CDR1 SGHNT and CDR2 YENEEA. The study excluded patients with uncontrolled infection, other autoimmune disease, pregnancy or lactation.

The sample comprised blood. The chain employs TRBV11-3 and TRBJ1-1; a weak D match, TRBD1 (5 bases). The sequence derives from a woman aged 25-40 years with Graves' hyperthyroidism. CDR3 loop: CASSYTRGTEAFF. The DNA of the CDR3 is TGTGCCAGCAGCTATACGAGGGGTACTGAAGCTTTCTTT.